A selection of T cell receptor beta chains follows, all from one sample in a study of shared clonotypes between healthy human individuals. Assay used: immunoSEQ multiplex PCR; TCRdb lists only in-frame clones, some missing. The table shows approximately 180,000 clones, with over 85% occurring only once. Material for sequencing was naive CD4+ T cells sorted from blood. All receptors come from a woman younger than 45 in good health. Both conserved end residues are part of each CDR3. A D gene is named only where the DNA matches it firmly. Size values are once, few and many counts, or a class for expanded clones, and some rows have none.

>16|TRBV5-4|TRBJ2-3|TRBD2|-
TGTGCCAGCAGCCTGTGGACTAGCGGGCCCACAGATACGCAGTATTTT
CASSLWTSGPTDTQYF
>14|TRBV27|TRBJ2-7|-|-
TGTGCCAGCAGTTTATGGGGGGCCACCTACGAGCAGTACTTC
CASSLWGATYEQYF
>16|TRBV18|TRBJ2-7|-|-
TGTGCCAGCTCACCAGGCCTTGACAGATACTCCGGCGAGCAGTACTTC
CASSPGLDRYSGEQYF
>11|TRBV28|TRBJ1-1|-|-
TGTGCCAGCAGTTTAAATCAGAAAGCTTTCTTT
CASSLNQKAFF
>15|TRBV5-1|TRBJ2-6|-|-
TGCGCCAGCAGCTTGGAAGGGTCTGGGGCCAACGTCCTGACTTTC
CASSLEGSGANVLTF
>19|TRBV7-9|TRBJ2-1|TRBD2|-
TGTGCCAGCAGCTTACTCGCGCACCAAAAGGCGGGAGGAAACAATGAGCAGTTCTTC
CASSLLAHQKAGGNNEQFF
>14|TRBV27|TRBJ2-3|TRBD1|-
TGTGCCAGCACCCAAACCCAGGGGGCAGATACGCAGTATTTT
CASTQTQGADTQYF
>13|TRBV27|TRBJ2-7|TRBD1|-
TGTGCCAGCAGTTCGGGGACAGGGTCCGAGCAGTACTTC
CASSSGTGSEQYF
>16|TRBV11-2|TRBJ2-2|TRBD2|-
TGTGCCAGCAGCTTTGGACTAGCGGGAAACACCGGGGAGCTGTTTTTT
CASSFGLAGNTGELFF
>14|TRBV2|TRBJ1-5|TRBD1|-
TGTGCCAGCAGTGAATACAGGGGGAATCAGCCCCAGCATTTT
CASSEYRGNQPQHF
>13|TRBV18|TRBJ2-5|-|-
TGTGCCAGCTCACCACGTGAGAGAGAGACCCAGTACTTC
CASSPRERETQYF
>15|TRBV7-9|TRBJ1-1|TRBD1|once
TGTGCCAGCAGCAGAGGACAGGGGGCGAGCACTGAAGCTTTCTTT
CASSRGQGASTEAFF
>13|TRBV10-1|TRBJ2-7|-|-
TGCGCCAGCAGTGAGGAGACGGCCTACGAGCAGTACTTC
CASSEETAYEQYF
>14|TRBV18|TRBJ1-2|-|-
TGTGCCAGCTCACCACAGAAGTTGAACTATGGCTACACCTTC
CASSPQKLNYGYTF
>16|TRBV28|TRBJ2-7|-|-
TGTGCCAGCAGCCCACTACCGGGACGGGGATCCTACGAGCAGTACTTC
CASSPLPGRGSYEQYF
>15|TRBV28|TRBJ1-5|-|-
TGTGCCAGCAGAGCACAGGGATATAGCAATCAGCCCCAGCATTTT
CASRAQGYSNQPQHF
>14|TRBV12-5|TRBJ2-7|-|-
TGTGCTCCCCTGTGTTTAAGGGAACCCTACGAGCAGTACTTC
CAPLCLREPYEQYF
>17|TRBV18|TRBJ1-2|TRBD1|-
TGTGCCAGCTCACCGGGACAGGTACGGCTGGCGAACTATGGCTACACCTTC
CASSPGQVRLANYGYTF
>14|TRBV28|TRBJ2-7|-|-
TGTGCCAGCAGTCTGGAGTGGAGGTCCTACGAGCAGTACTTC
CASSLEWRSYEQYF
>16|TRBV19|TRBJ1-2|-|-
TGTGCCAGTAGTATAGATCGAACACCTACGTTTAATGGCTACACCTTC
CASSIDRTPTFNGYTF
>14|TRBV18|TRBJ2-7|-|few
TGTGCCAGCTCACCAGGCCAGGAGCTCTACGAGCAGTACTTC
CASSPGQELYEQYF
>15|TRBV7-9|TRBJ2-7|-|-
TGTGCCAGCAGCTTGGGACGGGGGGCTTCGGCCGAGCAGTACTTC
CASSLGRGASAEQYF
>15|TRBV23-1|TRBJ2-7|TRBD1|-
TGCGCCAGCAGTCCTGGGACAGAAAGCTCCTACGAGCAGTACTTC
CASSPGTESSYEQYF
>17|TRBV21-1|TRBJ2-1|-|-
TGTGCCAGCAGCAAATTTCCTAGCGGGAGTCGCCACAATGAGCAGTTCTTC
CASSKFPSGSRHNEQFF
>14|TRBV5-1|TRBJ2-7|-|once
TGCGCCAGCAGCTTGGGACAGGTTATTTACGAGCAGTACTTC
CASSLGQVIYEQYF
>13|TRBV29-1|TRBJ1-5|-|-
TGCAGCGTTGAATTAGGGCGGGATCAGCCCCAGCATTTT
CSVELGRDQPQHF
>16|TRBV19|TRBJ2-7|TRBD2|-
TGTGCCAGTAGTACCCTCGGGACTAACGGGAGTTACGAGCAGTACTTC
CASSTLGTNGSYEQYF
>19|TRBV27|TRBJ2-5|TRBD2|once
TGTGCCAGCAGTTCCAGGACAAGGAACTCGGGGGAGGGCCTAGAGACCCAGTACTTC
CASSSRTRNSGEGLETQYF
>13|TRBV19|TRBJ2-5|-|-
TGTGCCAGTAGTAGGACAACCGAAGAGACCCAGTACTTC
CASSRTTEETQYF
>16|TRBV27|TRBJ2-5|TRBD2|-
TGTGCCAGCAGTCCCCGGACTAGCGGGTTAGGAGAGACCCAGTACTTC
CASSPRTSGLGETQYF
>15|TRBV28|TRBJ1-2|-|once
TGTGCCAGCAGCCCTGCCGTAGGGGGGGGTGTGGGCTACACCTTC
CASSPAVGGGVGYTF
>15|TRBV10-3|TRBJ1-1|-|-
TGTGCCATCAGCGAAGCCGGACAGCTGAACACTGAAGCTTTCTTT
CAISEAGQLNTEAFF
>15|TRBV5-8|TRBJ2-7|-|once
TGTGCCAGCAGTTCACAGGGTTGGAGCTCCTACGAGCAGTACTTC
CASSSQGWSSYEQYF
>14|TRBV5-1|TRBJ2-7|TRBD2|-
TGCGCCAGCAGCACAGGGACTAGCATTGACGAGCAGTACTTC
CASSTGTSIDEQYF
>14|TRBV7-3|TRBJ1-1|-|-
TGTGCCAGCAGCTTAACGTGGGAGAACACTGAAGCTTTCTTT
CASSLTWENTEAFF
>14|TRBV28|TRBJ2-3|-|-
TGTGCCAGCAGTTTGGCAGGGCCCGCGGGGACGCAGTATTTT
CASSLAGPAGTQYF
>15|TRBV4-1|TRBJ2-2|-|-
TGCGCCAGCAGTCCTAAGGGATGGTTATCGCGGGAGCTGTTTTTT
CASSPKGWLSRELFF
>15|TRBV5-5|TRBJ2-7|TRBD1|-
TGTGCCAGCAGCGTCACCGGGACAGGGGGTGACGAGCAGTACTTC
CASSVTGTGGDEQYF
>13|TRBV29-1|TRBJ1-1|-|-
TGCAGCGGACATTACAGGACGAACACTGAAGCTTTCTTT
CSGHYRTNTEAFF
>16|TRBV18|TRBJ1-4|TRBD1|-
TGTGCCAGCTCGCCCGGGACAGGCTTGGATAATGAAAAACTGTTTTTT
CASSPGTGLDNEKLFF